The 32 T cell receptor beta chains given below trace back to one sample, sequenced in a study of blood T cell repertoires in COVID-19. Here immunoSEQ multiplex PCR was the method, and the copy in TCRdb shows in-frame clones only, minus some. The sample contains 120,000 to 150,000 clones, 84% of which appear only once. Sequencing was carried out using PBMCs or T cells enriched from blood (not recorded which). These TCRs come from a woman aged 45-65 years who had been exposed to COVID-19.

The V call is TRBV7-2, the J call TRBJ2-2, with TRBD2 identical over 9 bases. Germline loops: CDR1 SGHTA, CDR2 FQGNSA. Trimming took 1 base from V and 5 from J; bases not matched to a gene: 5. The CDR3 has 16 residues. CDR3 amino acids: CASSLGAGGGTGELFF. The CDR3 nucleotides read TGTGCCAGCAGCTTAGGGGCGGGAGGGGGAACCGGGGAGCTGTTTTTT.

This clone was counted once. The chain employs TRBV5-3 and TRBJ1-1, with a weak D call TRBD1 (6 bases). TRBV5-3 is annotated as an ORF whose role is uncertain. V shed 0 bases and J shed 3 bases, with 21 bases lying between them. The CDR3 runs 18 residues. This CDR3 is CARSLEGYRDGSHTEAFF. CDR3 nucleotide sequence: TGTGCCAGAAGCTTGGAGGGATACAGGGATGGGAGTCACACTGAAGCTTTCTTT.

This rearrangement joins TRBV25-1 to TRBJ2-7; the D is unclear. V was pared by 6 bases and J by 4 bases, with 10 bases between. Germline CDR1 reads MGHDK; CDR2 reads SYGVNS. The CDR3 sequence is 12 residues long. The CDR3 spells CASSQQLYEQYF. CDR3 nucleotide sequence: TGTGCCAGCAGCCAACAGCTATACGAGCAGTACTTC.

The rearrangement uses TRBV6-5 and TRBJ2-7; 7 bases are a match to TRBD1. The germline CDR1 and CDR2 sequences are MNHEY and SVGAGI. CDR3 size: 13 residues. Trimming cost V 6 bases and J 1 base; bases outside gene matches: 3. Here the CDR3 DNA reads TGTGCCAGCAGAACGGGACAGTCCTACGAGCAGTACTTC. This gives the protein CASRTGQSYEQYF.

The rearrangement links TRBV3-1 (or the pseudogene TRBV3-2) to TRBJ1-2, with TRBD1 as a possible D gene (5 bases). Looked up from germline, CDR1 is LGHDT and CDR2 is YNNKEL (reference sequence). V lost 0 bases to trimming and J lost 6 bases, with 14 bases between them. CDR3 length: 15 residues. The CDR3 here is CASSQEVFSRDGYTF. The CDR3 DNA reads as TGTGCCAGCAGCCAAGAGGTTTTTAGCAGGGATGGCTACACCTTC.

The rearrangement joins TRBV7-6 to TRBJ1-5, with TRBD1 identical over 8 bases. The CDR3 consists of 15 residues. The germline V gene has CDR1 SGHVS and CDR2 FNYEAQ. Trimming took 1 base from V and 7 from J; bases not matched to a gene: 6. This CDR3 is CASSLGTGGWQPQHF. The CDR3, as DNA: TGTGCCAGCAGCTTAGGCACAGGGGGATGGCAGCCCCAGCATTTT.

The chain joins TRBV9 to TRBJ2-1; a possible D gene is TRBD2 (6 bases). Trimming stripped 4 bases from V and 8 bases from J, with 22 bases between. The CDR3 sequence is 16 residues long. Germline-derived CDR1 and CDR2 are SGDLS and YYNGEE. The CDR3 DNA sequence: TGTGCCAGCAGCCCCCGTAGTCCTCAGGGCGGGGATGAGCAGTTCTTC. This sequence encodes CASSPRSPQGGDEQFF.

The CDR3 loop is CASSPQGARRETQYF. The DNA for the CDR3 is TGTGCCAGCAGTCCCCAGGGGGCAAGGAGGGAGACCCAGTACTTC. This chain links TRBV7-2 with TRBJ2-5; TRBD1 agrees at 8 bases. This CDR3 comprises 15 residues. V lost 6 bases, J lost 5 bases, and 11 bases stayed unmatched. Germline V gene lookup returns CDR1 SGHTA and CDR2 FQGNSA.

This clone has just one count. The J gene is TRBJ2-3, the V gene TRBV19; D is unclear. This CDR3 contains 14 residues. Looked up from germline, CDR1 is LNHDA and CDR2 is SQIVND (reference sequence). Trimming took off 3 bases at V and 2 bases at J, with 9 bases between the two ends. The CDR3 nucleotides read TGTGCCAGTAGTATTGGCCAGAACACAGATACGCAGTATTTT. Its protein product is CASSIGQNTDTQYF.

Written as DNA, the CDR3 is TGCGCCAGCAGCCAAGATATCGGCGAGGCCTCCTACGAGCAGTACTTC. Protein sequence: CASSQDIGEASYEQYF. This chain joins TRBV4-3 and TRBJ2-7; D is unresolved. CDR3 length: 16 amino acids. Trimming cost V 0 bases and J 0 bases, with 12 bases left between them. CDR1 is LGHNA and CDR2 is YSLEER in the germline V gene.

The V call is TRBV3-1 (or the pseudogene TRBV3-2), the J call TRBJ1-1; TRBD1 matches 7 bases. CDR1 LGHDT and CDR2 YNNKEL come from the germline V gene (reference sequence). V lost 1 base to trimming and J lost 0 bases; unmatched junction nucleotides: 14. This CDR3 has 19 amino acids. The CDR3 reads CASSQASLSGGSMNTEAFF. CDR3 bases: TGTGCCAGCAGCCAAGCCTCCCTCTCAGGGGGTTCTATGAACACTGAAGCTTTCTTT.

This rearrangement joins TRBV4-2 to TRBJ2-3, with D perhaps TRBD1 (7 bases). This CDR3 is 13 amino acids long. Germline V gene lookup returns CDR1 LGHNA and CDR2 YNFKEQ. Trimming removed 1 base from V and 9 bases from J, with 11 bases in between. This chain's CDR3 is CASSQVQGGTQYF. CDR3 DNA sequence: TGTGCCAGCAGCCAAGTCCAGGGGGGCACGCAGTATTTT.

This clone occurred a few times. The chain combines TRBV25-1 with TRBJ1-1; D uncertain. The V gene's germline CDR1 is MGHDK and CDR2 SYGVNS. The CDR3 is 13 residues long. The germline V and J ends were trimmed by 2 bases and 0 bases, with 4 bases remaining between them. As DNA, the CDR3 is TGTGCCAGCAGTGAAGGGCTGAACACTGAAGCTTTCTTT. Its translation is CASSEGLNTEAFF. Combining the CDR3 with reference TRBV25-1 and TRBJ1-1 gives the whole variable domain EADIYQTPRYLVIGTGKKITLECSQTMGHDKMYWYQQDPGMELHLIHYSYGVNSTEKGDLSSESTVSRIRTEHFPLTLESARPSHTSQYLCASSEGLNTEAFFGQGTRLTVV.

This clone has just one count. This sequence joins TRBV7-9 and TRBJ2-1; unclear D gene. V was pared by 8 bases and J by 0 bases, with 14 bases between. Germline lookup yields CDR1 SEHNR and CDR2 FQNEAQ (reference sequence). This CDR3 is 15 amino acids long. The CDR3 loop is CASAVASFSYNEQFF. As DNA, the CDR3 is TGTGCCAGCGCGGTTGCATCCTTCTCCTACAATGAGCAGTTCTTC.

The rearrangement joins TRBV5-1 to TRBJ2-2; TRBD1 is a possible D gene (5 bases). Germline CDR1 SGHRS, CDR2 YFSETQ. The CDR3 contains 15 residues. V dropped 4 bases and J dropped 0 bases, with 10 bases sitting between them. The CDR3 loop is CASSPDNPNTGELFF. In DNA form, the CDR3 reads TGCGCCAGCAGCCCGGACAACCCGAACACCGGGGAGCTGTTTTTT.

This chain connects TRBV4-2 to TRBJ2-5, with TRBD2 identical over 11 bases. There are 16 residues in the CDR3. The V segment lost 0 bases and the J segment 6 bases; nucleotides outside the gene matches: 6. Germline-derived CDR1 and CDR2 are LGHNA and YNFKEQ. CDR3 amino acids: CASSQDWLAGGQTQYF. The CDR3, as DNA: TGTGCCAGCAGCCAAGATTGGCTAGCGGGGGGTCAGACCCAGTACTTC.

This chain links TRBV4-3 with TRBJ2-5; D perhaps matches TRBD2 (6 bases). V shed 3 bases and J shed 2 bases, with 16 bases lying between them. The CDR3 length is 16 residues. In germline, CDR1 is LGHNA, CDR2 YSLEER. The CDR3 bases are TGCGCCAGCAGCCACCGTTCCGGGAGCGGGCAAGAGACCCAGTACTTC. Protein: CASSHRSGSGQETQYF.

The table lists this clone with a few counts. The chain links TRBV6-2 or TRBV6-3 to TRBJ1-2; D is possibly TRBD1 (6 bases). The germline CDR1 and CDR2 sequences are MNHEY and SVGEGT. CDR3 size: 14 residues. V was cut by 5 bases and J by 4 bases, with 14 bases left in between. CDR3 protein: CASSADSDLYGYTF. CDR3 in DNA: TGTGCCAGCAGTGCGGACAGTGACCTCTATGGCTACACCTTC.

V is TRBV14 and J is TRBJ2-1, with 8 bases that match TRBD1. CDR1 is SGHDN, CDR2 FVKESK, per germline. This CDR3 spans 15 amino acids. V lost 3 bases and J lost 4; bases outside the gene matches: 5. Here the CDR3 DNA reads TGTGCCAGCAGCCATAGGACAGGGAGGTACAATGAGCAGTTCTTC. It is translated as CASSHRTGRYNEQFF.

V usage is TRBV5-1 and J usage is TRBJ1-2; TRBD1 is a possible D gene (6 bases). The germline CDR1 and CDR2 sequences are SGHRS and YFSETQ. V dropped 4 bases and J dropped 5 bases, with 24 bases sitting between them. This CDR3 has 17 residues. CDR3 residues: CASSDEGKQGFGYGYTF. CDR3 in DNA: TGCGCCAGCAGCGACGAGGGCAAACAGGGATTTGGGTATGGCTACACCTTC. Together with reference TRBV5-1 and TRBJ1-2, the CDR3 gives the full variable domain: KAGVTQTPRYLIKTRGQQVTLSCSPISGHRSVSWYQQTPGQGLQFLFEYFSETQRNKGNFPGRFSGRQFSNSRSEMNVSTLELGDSALYLCASSDEGKQGFGYGYTFGSGTRLTVV.

The rearrangement uses TRBV19 and TRBJ1-2; 9 bases match TRBD1. The CDR3 runs to 19 residues. V lost 7 bases, J lost 1 base, and 19 bases stayed unmatched. The germline V gene has CDR1 LNHDA and CDR2 SQIVND (reference sequence). The CDR3 DNA is TGTGCCAGTACCTTTCTAGGGGTACAGGGGGCTTACCATAACTATGGCTACACCTTC. As protein: CASTFLGVQGAYHNYGYTF.

The CDR3 loop reads CASSSPRAVNTEAFF. The CDR3 nucleotides read TGTGCCAGTAGTAGCCCCAGGGCGGTGAACACTGAAGCTTTCTTT. The chain recombines TRBV19 with TRBJ1-1, with D perhaps TRBD1 (5 bases). The V end was cut by 4 bases, the J end by 0 bases, with 12 bases between. The germline V gene encodes CDR1 LNHDA and CDR2 SQIVND (reference sequence). This CDR3 has 15 residues.

The count of this clone is one. The V gene is TRBV5-6, the J gene TRBJ2-1, with a tentative D call TRBD2 (5 bases). V dropped 0 bases and J dropped 5 bases, with 9 bases sitting between them. This CDR3 region has 14 residues. Per the germline V gene, CDR1 is SGHDT and CDR2 is YYEEEE. CDR3 protein: CASSLGTPNNEQFF. The CDR3 coding sequence is TGTGCCAGCAGCTTGGGGACTCCCAACAATGAGCAGTTCTTC.

This chain joins TRBV27 and TRBJ1-3; TRBD1 aligns across 7 bases. V shed 6 bases, J shed 6 bases, and the junction held 11 bases outside the gene matches. The CDR3 covers 15 residues. Germline loops: CDR1 MNHEY, CDR2 SMNVEV (reference sequence). Here the CDR3 reads CASSIGTGTENTIYF. CDR3 bases: TGTGCCAGCAGCATCGGGACCGGGACAGAAAACACCATATATTTT.

CDR3 sequence (DNA): TGTGCCAGCAGCTTAGAGCGCGGGCGGGAGAGCTCTGGGGCCAACGTCCTGACTTTC. Residues: CASSLERGRESSGANVLTF. The gene calls are TRBV7-8 and TRBJ2-6; the match to TRBD2 covers 7 bases. Germline V lookup: CDR1 SGHVS, CDR2 FQNEAQ. The CDR3 loop spans 19 amino acids. Trimming removed 1 base from V and 0 bases from J; junction bases left unmatched: 9.

This clone was seen a few times. The gene calls are TRBV19 and TRBJ1-1; D is uncertain. CDR1 and CDR2 from the germline V gene are LNHDA and SQIVND (reference sequence). The CDR3 loop spans 14 amino acids. V was shortened by 3 bases and J by 0 bases, with 8 bases between the two germline ends. The DNA for the CDR3 is TGTGCCAGTAGTATGCAAAACATGAACACTGAAGCTTTCTTT. Translating it yields CASSMQNMNTEAFF.

V usage is TRBV6-5 and J usage is TRBJ2-1; unclear D gene. The CDR3 totals 12 residues. Germline lookup yields CDR1 MNHEY and CDR2 SVGAGI. The V end was cut by 6 bases, the J end by 0 bases, with 3 bases between. The CDR3 bases are TGTGCCAGCAGCCTCTCCTACAATGAGCAGTTCTTC. Translation: CASSLSYNEQFF.

The CDR3 region is CASSQGQGARGTEAFF. DNA of the CDR3: TGCGCCAGCAGCCAAGGACAGGGGGCTCGAGGGACTGAAGCTTTCTTT. This chain connects TRBV4-1 to TRBJ1-1; the match to TRBD1 covers 10 bases. Trimming took 1 base from V and 5 from J; bases not matched to a gene: 7. This CDR3 has 16 amino acids. Germline lookup yields CDR1 MGHRA and CDR2 YSYEKL.

The chain combines TRBV7-3 with TRBJ1-1; TRBD1 might be the D (5 bases). The V end lost 1 base, the J end lost 3 bases, and 12 bases lay between the germline ends. The CDR3 runs 15 residues. In germline, CDR1 is SGHTA, CDR2 FQGTGA. The chain's CDR3 is CASSLKQGRDTEAFF. The CDR3 bases are TGTGCCAGCAGCTTAAAGCAGGGCAGGGACACTGAAGCTTTCTTT.

The V and J genes are TRBV5-6 and TRBJ2-7; the match to TRBD1 covers 9 bases. Losses at the gene ends were 0 bases for V and 4 bases for J; bases not matched to a gene: 5. The CDR3 is 15 amino acids. Germline V lookup: CDR1 SGHDT, CDR2 YYEEEE. The CDR3 coding sequence is TGTGCCAGCAGCTTGGCCGGGACAGGGCTTTACGAGCAGTACTTC. Protein: CASSLAGTGLYEQYF.

In its sample, this clone was seen once. V gene TRBV5-4 combines with J gene TRBJ2-2; 9 bases match TRBD1. Unmatched junction bases numbered 12, after V lost 4 bases and J lost 5 bases. This CDR3 is 17 amino acids long. Germline V gene lookup returns CDR1 SGHNT and CDR2 YYREEE (reference sequence). CDR3 sequence (DNA): TGTGCCAGCAGCGCCGCTCCGGGGACAGGGCTGACCGGGGAGCTGTTTTTT. Translated, it gives CASSAAPGTGLTGELFF.

V and J are TRBV5-1 and TRBJ1-1; D not certain. This CDR3 spans 14 amino acids. The V end was cut by 0 bases, the J end by 2 bases, with 8 bases between. Germline CDR1 SGHRS, CDR2 YFSETQ. The DNA for the CDR3 is TGCGCCAGCAGCTTGGCCGGCGGAAACACTGAAGCTTTCTTT. Its protein product is CASSLAGGNTEAFF. Variable domain in full (rest from reference TRBV5-1 and TRBJ1-1): KAGVTQTPRYLIKTRGQQVTLSCSPISGHRSVSWYQQTPGQGLQFLFEYFSETQRNKGNFPGRFSGRQFSNSRSEMNVSTLELGDSALYLCASSLAGGNTEAFFGQGTRLTVV.